This T cell receptor (beta chain) was identified in a study of blood T cells in healthy people across ages. At the level of the study: Template switching captured about one barcoded beta molecule per two T cells.

Donors each provided about 10 milliliters of peripheral blood. As regards this clonotype: Its antigen is as yet unknown.

Using a J-beta primer mix together with a sample-barcoded 5' primer, a second PCR was run for about 6 to 11 cycles. TCRdb re-called the 5' RACE reads through MiXCR, storing one row per CDR3 protein. In the table there are approximately 490,000 distinct CDR3 sequences, 24% of which are singletons. The CDR3 loop spans 13 amino acids. Germline V lookup: CDR1 MDHEN, CDR2 SYDVKM. Overall study findings and caveats: Long-lived donors had more naive CD4+ cells and higher diversity than aged donors. Unsorted PBMCs prevented conclusive naive versus antigen-experienced comparison.

These data were also reused for a study on T cells of mothers and their children.

The rearrangement links TRBV28 to TRBJ2-5, with D perhaps TRBD1 (7 bases). The DNA end lines up better with TRBJ2-7; the J call may be wrong. The sequence was collected from a boy aged 5-17 years in good health. Sequencing input: blood. In DNA, the CDR3 is TGTGCCACCAGGGGGGACGGCCGCTACGAGCAGTACTTC. Translating gives CATRGDGRYEQYF.